This record looks at one T cell receptor beta chain sequence and its context. The data stem from a study of blood T cell repertoires in COVID-19. The overall study: Sites in the United States, Italy and Spain provided acute and convalescent COVID-19 samples. In each case, the material was cDNA or gDNA derived from T cells, B-cell-depleted T cells, or PBMCs.

As handled by the study authors: Scientists estimated how many nucleated cells there were by amplifying reference gene primers. The table came from immunoSEQ multiplex PCR; TCRdb's copy has only in-frame clones and leaves some out. The V and J calls and the clone size are those of that table, but D and trimming were determined from the DNA. The sample includes 450,000 to 500,000 clones, 80% to 90% of them seen just once. Germline V gene lookup returns CDR1 DFQATT and CDR2 SNEGSKA (reference sequence). There are 14 residues in the CDR3. Trimming cost V 3 bases and J 2 bases, with 14 bases left between them.

Sequenced: peripheral blood. The source is a human donor in a cohort sampled during active COVID-19. V and J are TRBV20-1 and TRBJ2-7; D gene ambiguous. In DNA form, the CDR3 reads TGCAGTGCTAGTCTTCCCCTTTGGCCCTACGAGCAGTACTTC. Translated, it gives CSASLPLWPYEQYF.